This T cell receptor (beta chain) emerged from a study of cytomegalovirus exposure and HLA in healthy donors. Study results and limitations: Later findings reportedly placed an Asian-associated ancestry cluster below the approximately 670-donor mean for N-insertions. Among CMV-associated TCR beta chains, most appeared HLA-restricted in a later analysis.

The CDR3 totals 16 residues. J was trimmed by 6 bases and V by 5 bases; bases with no gene match: 15. The V gene's germline CDR1 is SGHDN and CDR2 FVKESK. With 60 Vbeta and 13 Jbeta primers, the PCR was carried out. Sequenced by immunoSEQ multiplex PCR; TCRdb stores in-frame clones only, minus some. The sample lists roughly 52,000 clones, around three fifths seen once, with roughly 12% in the top ten. On this clone itself: Antigen specificity is unknown.

Material: PBMCs. The V gene is TRBV14, the J gene TRBJ2-7; 8 nucleotides agree with TRBD1. The receptor was derived from a human donor in good health. The CDR3 DNA follows: TGTGCCAGCAGCTACGGCTGGACAGGGACCTTAGGCGAGCAGTACTTC. It translates to CASSYGWTGTLGEQYF. The whole variable domain, filled in from reference TRBV14 and TRBJ2-7, reads EAGVTQFPSHSVIEKGQTVTLRCDPISGHDNLYWYRRVMGKEIKFLLHFVKESKQDESGMPNNRFLAERTGGTYSTLKVQPAELEDSGVYFCASSYGWTGTLGEQYFGPGTRLTVT.